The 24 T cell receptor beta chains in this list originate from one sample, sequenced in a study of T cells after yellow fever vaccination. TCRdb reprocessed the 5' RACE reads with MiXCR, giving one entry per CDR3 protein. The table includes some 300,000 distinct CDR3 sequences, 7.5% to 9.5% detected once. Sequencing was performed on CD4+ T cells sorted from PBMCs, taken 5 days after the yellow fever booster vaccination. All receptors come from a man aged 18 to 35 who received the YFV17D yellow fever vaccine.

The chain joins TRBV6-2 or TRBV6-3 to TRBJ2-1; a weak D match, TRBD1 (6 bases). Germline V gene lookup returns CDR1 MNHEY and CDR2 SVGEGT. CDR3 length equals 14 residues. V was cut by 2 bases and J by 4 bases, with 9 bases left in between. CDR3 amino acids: CASSYGQKYNEQFF. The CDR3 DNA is TGTGCCAGCAGTTACGGACAGAAATACAATGAGCAGTTCTTC.

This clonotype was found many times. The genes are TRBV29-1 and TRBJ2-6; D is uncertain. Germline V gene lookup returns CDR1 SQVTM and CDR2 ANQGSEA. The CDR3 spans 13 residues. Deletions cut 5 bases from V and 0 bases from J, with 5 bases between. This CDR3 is CSVQVSGANVLTF. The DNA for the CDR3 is TGCAGCGTTCAGGTCTCTGGGGCCAACGTCCTGACTTTC.

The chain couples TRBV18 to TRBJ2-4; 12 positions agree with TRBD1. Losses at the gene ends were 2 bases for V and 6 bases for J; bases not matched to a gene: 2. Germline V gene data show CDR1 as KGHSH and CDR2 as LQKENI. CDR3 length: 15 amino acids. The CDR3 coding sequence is TGTGCCAGCTCACCATTGGGACAGGGGGCAAACATTCAGTACTTC. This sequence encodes CASSPLGQGANIQYF.

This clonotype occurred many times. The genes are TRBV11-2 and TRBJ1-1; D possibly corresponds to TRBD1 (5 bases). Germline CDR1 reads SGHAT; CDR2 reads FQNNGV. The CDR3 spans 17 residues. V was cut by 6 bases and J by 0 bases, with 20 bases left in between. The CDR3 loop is CASRVPRGSIMNTEAFF. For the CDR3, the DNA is TGTGCCAGCAGAGTTCCGCGGGGCTCGATCATGAACACTGAAGCTTTCTTT.

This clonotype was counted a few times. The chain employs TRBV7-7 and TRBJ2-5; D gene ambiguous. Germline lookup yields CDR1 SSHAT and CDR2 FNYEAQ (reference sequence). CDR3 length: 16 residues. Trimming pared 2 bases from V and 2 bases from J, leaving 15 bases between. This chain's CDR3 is CASSLKSSGYQETQYF. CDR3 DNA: TGTGCCAGCAGCTTAAAGTCATCGGGCTATCAAGAGACCCAGTACTTC.

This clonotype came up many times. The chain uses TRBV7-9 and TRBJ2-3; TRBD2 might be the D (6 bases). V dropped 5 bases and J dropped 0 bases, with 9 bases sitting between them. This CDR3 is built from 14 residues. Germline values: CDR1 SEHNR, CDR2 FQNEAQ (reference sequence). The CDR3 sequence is CASSVSGSTDTQYF. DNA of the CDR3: TGTGCCAGCAGCGTTAGCGGAAGCACAGATACGCAGTATTTT.

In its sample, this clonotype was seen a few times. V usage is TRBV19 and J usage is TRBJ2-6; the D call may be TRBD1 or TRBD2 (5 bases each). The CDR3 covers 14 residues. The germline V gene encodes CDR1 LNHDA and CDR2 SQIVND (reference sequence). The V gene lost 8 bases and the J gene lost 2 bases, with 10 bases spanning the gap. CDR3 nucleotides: TGTGCCAGTCGCCAGGGAGCTGGGGCCAACGTCCTGACTTTC. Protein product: CASRQGAGANVLTF.

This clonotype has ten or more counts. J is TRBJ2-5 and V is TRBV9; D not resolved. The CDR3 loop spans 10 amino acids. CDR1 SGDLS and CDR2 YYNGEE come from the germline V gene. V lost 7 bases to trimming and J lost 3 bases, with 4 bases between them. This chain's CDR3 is CASGEETQYF. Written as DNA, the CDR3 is TGTGCCAGCGGGGAAGAGACCCAGTACTTC.

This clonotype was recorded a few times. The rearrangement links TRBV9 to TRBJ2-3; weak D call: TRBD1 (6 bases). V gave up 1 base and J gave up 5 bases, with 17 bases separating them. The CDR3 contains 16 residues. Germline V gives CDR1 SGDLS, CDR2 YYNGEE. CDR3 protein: CASSVQTGTPRDTQYF. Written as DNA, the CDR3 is TGTGCCAGCAGCGTACAGACCGGGACACCCCGAGATACGCAGTATTTT. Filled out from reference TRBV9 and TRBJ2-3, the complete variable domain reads DSGVTQTPKHLITATGQRVTLRCSPRSGDLSVYWYQQSLDQGLQFLIQYYNGEERAKGNILERFSAQQFPDLHSELNLSSLELGDSALYFCASSVQTGTPRDTQYFGPGTRLTVL.

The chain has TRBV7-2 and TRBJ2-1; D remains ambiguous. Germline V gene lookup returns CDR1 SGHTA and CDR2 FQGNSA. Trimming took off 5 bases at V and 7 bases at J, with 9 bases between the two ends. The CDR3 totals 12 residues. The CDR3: CASSDPRNEQFF. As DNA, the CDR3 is TGTGCCAGCAGCGACCCTAGGAATGAGCAGTTCTTC. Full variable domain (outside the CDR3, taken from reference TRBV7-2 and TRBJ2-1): GAGVSQSPSNKVTEKGKDVELRCDPISGHTALYWYRQSLGQGLEFLIYFQGNSAPDKSGLPSDRFSAERTGGSVSTLTIQRTQQEDSAVYLCASSDPRNEQFFGPGTRLTVL.

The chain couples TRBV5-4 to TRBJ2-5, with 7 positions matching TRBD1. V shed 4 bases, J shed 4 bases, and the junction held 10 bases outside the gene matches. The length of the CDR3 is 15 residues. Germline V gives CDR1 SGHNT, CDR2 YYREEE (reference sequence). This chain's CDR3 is CASSLRTGVGETQYF. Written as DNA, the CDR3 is TGTGCCAGCAGCCTACGGACAGGTGTCGGAGAGACCCAGTACTTC.

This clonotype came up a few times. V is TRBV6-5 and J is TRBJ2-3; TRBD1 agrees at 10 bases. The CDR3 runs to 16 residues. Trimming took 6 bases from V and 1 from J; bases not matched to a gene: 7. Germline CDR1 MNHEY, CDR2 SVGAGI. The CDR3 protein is CASRPGQGRGTDTQYF. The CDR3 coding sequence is TGTGCCAGCAGGCCGGGACAGGGGAGAGGCACAGATACGCAGTATTTT.

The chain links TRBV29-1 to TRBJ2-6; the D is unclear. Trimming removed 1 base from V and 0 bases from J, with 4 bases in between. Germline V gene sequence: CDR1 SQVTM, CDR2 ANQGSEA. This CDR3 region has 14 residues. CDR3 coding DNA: TGCAGCGTTGAAGGCATCTCTGGGGCCAACGTCCTGACTTTC. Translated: CSVEGISGANVLTF.

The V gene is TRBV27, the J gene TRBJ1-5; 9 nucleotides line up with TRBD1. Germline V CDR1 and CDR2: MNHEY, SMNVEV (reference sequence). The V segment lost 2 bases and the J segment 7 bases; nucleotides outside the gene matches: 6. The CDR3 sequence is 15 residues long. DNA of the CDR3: TGTGCCAGCAGTTTACAGGGGGACAGGGTCCAGCCCCAGCATTTT. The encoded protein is CASSLQGDRVQPQHF.

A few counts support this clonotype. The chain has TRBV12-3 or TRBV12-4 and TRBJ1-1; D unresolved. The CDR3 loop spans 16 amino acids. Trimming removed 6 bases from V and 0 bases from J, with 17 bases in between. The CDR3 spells CASSRPETIMNTEAFF. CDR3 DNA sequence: TGTGCCAGCAGCCGCCCGGAAACCATCATGAACACTGAAGCTTTCTTT.

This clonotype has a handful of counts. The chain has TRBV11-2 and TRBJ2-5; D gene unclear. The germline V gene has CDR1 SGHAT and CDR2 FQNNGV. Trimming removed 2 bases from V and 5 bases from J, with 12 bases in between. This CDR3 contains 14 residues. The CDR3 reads CASSLLLESETQYF. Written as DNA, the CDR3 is TGTGCCAGCAGCTTACTCTTAGAATCCGAGACCCAGTACTTC.

The CDR3 protein is CATQGEGNQPQHF. The CDR3 DNA is TGTGCCACCCAGGGGGAGGGCAATCAGCCCCAGCATTTT. J is TRBJ1-5 and V is TRBV12-3 or TRBV12-4, with TRBD1 identical over 7 bases. This CDR3 comprises 13 residues. Trimming took 10 bases from V and 2 from J; bases not matched to a gene: 5.

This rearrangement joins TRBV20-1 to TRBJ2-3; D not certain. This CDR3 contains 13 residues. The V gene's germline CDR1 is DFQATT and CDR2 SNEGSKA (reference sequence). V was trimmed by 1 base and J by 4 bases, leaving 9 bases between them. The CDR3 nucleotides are TGCAGTGCTAGAGGGAGCATCTCAGATACGCAGTATTTT. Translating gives CSARGSISDTQYF.

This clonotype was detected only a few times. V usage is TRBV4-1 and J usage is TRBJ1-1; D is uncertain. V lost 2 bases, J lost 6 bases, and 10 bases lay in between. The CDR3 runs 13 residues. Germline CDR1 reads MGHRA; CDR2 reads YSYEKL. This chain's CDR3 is CASSQPGVAEAFF. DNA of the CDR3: TGCGCCAGCAGCCAACCAGGAGTCGCTGAAGCTTTCTTT.

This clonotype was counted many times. The CDR3 nucleotides read TGTGCCAGCAGCTCGACCGGGCTACGGAATGAGCAGTTCTTC. This codes for CASSSTGLRNEQFF. The chain combines TRBV7-8 with TRBJ2-1; no clear D gene. V was shortened by 4 bases and J by 7 bases, with 14 bases between the two germline ends. The germline gives CDR1 SGHVS, CDR2 FQNEAQ. The CDR3 has 14 residues.

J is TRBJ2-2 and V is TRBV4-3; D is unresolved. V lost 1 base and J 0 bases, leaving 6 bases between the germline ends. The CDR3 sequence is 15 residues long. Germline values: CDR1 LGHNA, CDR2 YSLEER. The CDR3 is CASSQVATNTGELFF. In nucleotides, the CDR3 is TGCGCCAGCAGCCAAGTGGCGACGAACACCGGGGAGCTGTTTTTT.

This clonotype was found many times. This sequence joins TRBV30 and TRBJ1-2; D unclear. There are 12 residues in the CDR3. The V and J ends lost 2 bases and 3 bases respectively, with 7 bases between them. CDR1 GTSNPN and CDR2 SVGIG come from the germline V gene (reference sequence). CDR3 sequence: CAWSQVDYGYTF. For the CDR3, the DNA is TGTGCCTGGAGTCAAGTAGACTATGGCTACACCTTC. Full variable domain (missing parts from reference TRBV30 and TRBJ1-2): SQTIHQWPATLVQPVGSPLSLECTVEGTSNPNLYWYRQAAGRGLQLLFYSVGIGQISSEVPQNLSASRPQDRQFILSSKKLLLSDSGFYLCAWSQVDYGYTFGSGTRLTVV.

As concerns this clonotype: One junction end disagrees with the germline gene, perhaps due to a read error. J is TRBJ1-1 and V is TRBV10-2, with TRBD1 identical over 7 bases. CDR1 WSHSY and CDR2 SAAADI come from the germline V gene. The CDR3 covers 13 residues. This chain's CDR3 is CASSEFFGTEIAF. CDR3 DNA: TGCGCCAGCAGTGAATTTTTCGGGACAGAGATAGCCTTT.

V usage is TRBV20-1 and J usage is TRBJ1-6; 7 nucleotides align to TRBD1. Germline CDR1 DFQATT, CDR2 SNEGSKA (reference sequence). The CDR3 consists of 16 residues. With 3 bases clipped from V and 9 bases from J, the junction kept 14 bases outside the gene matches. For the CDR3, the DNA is TGCAGTGCTAGCGCGGGACAGCATGGGGGATCTTCACCCCTCCACTTT. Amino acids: CSASAGQHGGSSPLHF.